Many counts were recorded for the clone carrying this T cell receptor beta chain. TCRdb passed the PCR reads through MiXCR, listing each CDR3 protein once. This table has around 20,000 distinct CDR3 sequences, about a sixth appearing once. The entry originates in a study of molecular identifiers for immune sequencing clone quantification. The source material was naive CD8+ T cells from blood, with Jurkat cell RNA spiked in. The subset denotes: FACS-sorted CD8+CD4-CCR7+CD45RA+ naive T cells. The source is a human donor in good health. Some libraries in this study had Jurkat cell RNA spiked in.

The chain's CDR3 is CASRPGQGLDTDTQYF. CDR3 DNA sequence: TGTGCCAGCAGACCCGGACAGGGCCTCGACACAGATACGCAGTATTTT. The gene calls are TRBV7-9 and TRBJ2-3, with 8 bases aligning to TRBD1. CDR3 length: 16 residues. Germline assignment: CDR1 SEHNR and CDR2 FQNEAQ (reference sequence). The V gene end was trimmed by 6 bases and the J gene end by 2 bases; junction bases not matched to a gene: 10.